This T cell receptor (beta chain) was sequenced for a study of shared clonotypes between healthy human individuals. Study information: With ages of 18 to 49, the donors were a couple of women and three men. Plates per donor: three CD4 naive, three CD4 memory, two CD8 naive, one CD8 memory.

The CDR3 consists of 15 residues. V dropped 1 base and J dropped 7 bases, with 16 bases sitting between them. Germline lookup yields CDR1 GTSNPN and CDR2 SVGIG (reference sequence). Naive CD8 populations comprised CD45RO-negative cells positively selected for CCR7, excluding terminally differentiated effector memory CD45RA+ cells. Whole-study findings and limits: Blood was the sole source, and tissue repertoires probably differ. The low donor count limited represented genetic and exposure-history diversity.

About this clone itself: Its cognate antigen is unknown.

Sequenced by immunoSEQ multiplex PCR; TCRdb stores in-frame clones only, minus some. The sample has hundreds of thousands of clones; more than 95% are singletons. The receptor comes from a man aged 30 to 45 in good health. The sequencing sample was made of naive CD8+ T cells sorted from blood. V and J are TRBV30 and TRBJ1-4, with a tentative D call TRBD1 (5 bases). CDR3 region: CAWSDLWGVPEKLFF. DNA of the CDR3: TGTGCCTGGAGTGACCTTTGGGGGGTACCTGAAAAACTGTTTTTT.